Below, 21 T cell receptor beta chains from the same sample are listed, as sequenced in a study of blood T cell repertoires in COVID-19. Assay: immunoSEQ multiplex PCR; the TCRdb copy retains only in-frame clones and omits some. Of 250,000 or so clones in the sample, approximately 86% are singletons; the top ten hold about 8.6%. The sample comprised peripheral blood. The receptors stem from a middle-aged man with active or convalescent COVID-19.

The chain is built from TRBV12-3 or TRBV12-4 and TRBJ1-1, with no clear D. The CDR3 spans 13 residues. V lost 4 bases and J lost 2, with 8 bases in between. CDR3 in DNA: TGTGCCAGCAGTTACGCCACAAACACTGAAGCTTTCTTT. Protein sequence: CASSYATNTEAFF.

The chain joins TRBV19 to TRBJ2-6; 7 bases fit TRBD2. Trimming took 2 bases from V and 0 from J; bases not matched to a gene: 1. Germline lookup yields CDR1 LNHDA and CDR2 SQIVND (reference sequence). The CDR3 runs to 16 residues. The CDR3 loop is CASSIRGGSGANVLTF. DNA for the CDR3: TGTGCCAGTAGTATACGCGGGGGCTCTGGGGCCAACGTCCTGACTTTC.

V is TRBV9 and J is TRBJ1-3; 8 nucleotides line up with TRBD1. Germline V gene sequence: CDR1 SGDLS, CDR2 YYNGEE. The CDR3 has 16 residues. V lost 0 bases, J lost 8 bases, and 10 bases stayed unmatched. This CDR3 is CASSVGGQASRDTIYF. The CDR3 DNA is TGTGCCAGCAGCGTAGGGGGACAGGCGTCCAGGGACACCATATATTTT.

The rearrangement uses TRBV30 and TRBJ2-3; possibly TRBD2 for D (6 bases). Germline-derived CDR1 and CDR2 are GTSNPN and SVGIG (reference sequence). The length of the CDR3 is 15 residues. Trimming removed 3 bases from V and 2 bases from J, with 15 bases in between. Here the CDR3 DNA reads TGTGCCTGGAGGGGGCAGCGGGCCCACACAGATACGCAGTATTTT. Protein: CAWRGQRAHTDTQYF.

The chain has TRBV7-3 and TRBJ2-2; 8 bases are shared with TRBD1. V shed 1 base and J 4 bases; nucleotides not matched to a gene: 8. Germline V lookup: CDR1 SGHTA, CDR2 FQGTGA. The CDR3 sequence is 17 residues long. CDR3 coding DNA: TGTGCCAGCAGCTTAAATACTGGGACAGGTCTCACCGGGGAGCTGTTTTTT. It specifies CASSLNTGTGLTGELFF. Using reference TRBV7-3 and TRBJ2-2 for the parts outside the CDR3, the full variable domain is GAGVSQTPSNKVTEKGKYVELRCDPISGHTALYWYRQSLGQGPEFLIYFQGTGAADDSGLPNDRFFAVRPEGSVSTLKIQRTERGDSAVYLCASSLNTGTGLTGELFFGEGSRLTVL.

This rearrangement joins TRBV9 to TRBJ1-1; weak D call: TRBD1 (5 bases). CDR3 length equals 15 residues. The V gene's germline CDR1 is SGDLS and CDR2 YYNGEE. With 2 bases removed from V and 1 base from J, the gap between germline ends came to 12 bases. The DNA for the CDR3 is TGTGCCAGCAGCGTCGACGACAGACCGAACACTGAAGCTTTCTTT. Its translation is CASSVDDRPNTEAFF.

About this clone: The sample contains more than one DNA sequence encoding this CDR3. CDR3 region: CASSLAGAYNEQFF. CDR3 nucleotide sequence: TGTGCCAGCAGCCTAGCGGGGGCATACAATGAGCAGTTCTTC. The chain combines TRBV27 with TRBJ2-1; 10 nucleotides align to TRBD2. This CDR3 spans 14 amino acids. The trim removed 6 bases at V and 4 bases at J, leaving 3 bases unmatched. Germline loops: CDR1 MNHEY, CDR2 SMNVEV (reference sequence).

This chain connects TRBV9 to TRBJ2-7; 11 bases are shared with TRBD2. There are 16 residues in the CDR3. The germline V gene encodes CDR1 SGDLS and CDR2 YYNGEE. The ends lost 2 bases at V and 6 bases at J; junction bases unmatched: 10. CDR3 amino acids: CASSVAPTSGRGEQYF. CDR3 coding DNA: TGTGCCAGCAGCGTGGCCCCCACTAGCGGGAGAGGCGAGCAGTACTTC.

V gene TRBV18 combines with J gene TRBJ1-1; 9 bases match TRBD1. Looked up from germline, CDR1 is KGHSH and CDR2 is LQKENI. The CDR3 has 17 amino acids. After removal of 1 base from V and 3 bases from J, the junction contained 9 bases not matched to a gene. Here the CDR3 reads CASSPQRTGGGYTEAFF. Here the CDR3 DNA reads TGTGCCAGCTCACCACAAAGAACAGGGGGCGGCTACACTGAAGCTTTCTTT.

The V and J genes are TRBV6-5 and TRBJ2-7; the D gene is possibly TRBD2 (5 bases). The CDR3 runs to 14 residues. Trimming cost V 7 bases and J 5 bases, with 18 bases left between them. Germline V CDR1 and CDR2: MNHEY, SVGAGI. CDR3 protein: CASTHTGDGNEQYF. The CDR3 DNA reads TGTGCCAGCACGCATACCGGGGATGGGAACGAGCAGTACTTC.

The rearrangement links TRBV10-1 to TRBJ2-2; 7 bases fit TRBD2. J lost 6 bases, V lost 5 bases, and 6 bases had no gene match. Germline V CDR1 and CDR2: WNHNN, SYGVQD (reference sequence). The CDR3 consists of 14 residues. The CDR3 region is CASSHGGESGELFF. The CDR3 DNA reads TGCGCCAGCAGTCATGGGGGGGAATCCGGGGAGCTGTTTTTT.

In this sample, this clone turned up once. The V and J genes are TRBV3-1 (or the pseudogene TRBV3-2) and TRBJ2-7; tentatively, D is TRBD2 (5 bases). Trimming stripped 3 bases from V and 0 bases from J, with 12 bases between. In germline, CDR1 is LGHDT, CDR2 YNNKEL (reference sequence). The CDR3 length is 15 residues. The CDR3 spells CASSHYSVYSYEQYF. CDR3 nucleotides: TGTGCCAGCAGCCATTATAGCGTCTACTCCTACGAGCAGTACTTC.

The chain combines TRBV29-1 with TRBJ2-7; 10 nucleotides match TRBD1. Per germline, CDR1 SQVTM and CDR2 ANQGSEA. The ends lost 2 bases at V and 7 bases at J; junction bases unmatched: 8. The CDR3 contains 14 residues. The chain's CDR3 is CSVERTGGPGEQYF. Written as DNA, the CDR3 is TGCAGCGTTGAACGGACAGGGGGACCTGGTGAGCAGTACTTC.

In this sample, this clone turned up a few times. The chain has TRBV6-6 and TRBJ2-2; 8 bases line up with TRBD1. Germline CDR1 reads MNHNY; CDR2 reads SVGAGI (reference sequence). The V segment lost 5 bases and the J segment 0 bases; nucleotides outside the gene matches: 2. This CDR3 comprises 15 residues. The CDR3 loop is CASSPTGANTGELFF. As DNA, the CDR3 is TGTGCCAGCAGTCCGACAGGGGCGAACACCGGGGAGCTGTTTTTT.

This chain uses TRBV7-6 with TRBJ2-2, with 9 bases matching TRBD1. CDR1 is SGHVS and CDR2 is FNYEAQ in the germline V gene. The CDR3 is 14 amino acids. V lost 10 bases to trimming and J lost 4 bases; unmatched junction nucleotides: 7. CDR3: CATTGTGTTGELFF. In DNA, the CDR3 is TGTGCCACAACCGGGACAGGGACCACCGGGGAGCTGTTTTTT.

This rearrangement joins TRBV2 to TRBJ1-1, with 11 bases fitting TRBD1. Looked up from germline, CDR1 is SNHLY and CDR2 is FYNNEI. The ends lost 6 bases at V and 3 bases at J; junction bases unmatched: 3. This CDR3 contains 14 residues. Written as DNA, the CDR3 is TGTGCCAGCAGGGCGGGACAGGGGGACACTGAAGCTTTCTTT. Protein: CASRAGQGDTEAFF.

This chain links TRBV3-1 (or the pseudogene TRBV3-2) with TRBJ1-5; TRBD1 matches 7 bases. The CDR3 totals 14 residues. CDR1 is LGHDT and CDR2 is YNNKEL in the germline V gene (reference sequence). The J segment lost 3 bases and the V segment lost 4 bases, leaving 3 bases of the junction unmatched. CDR3 in DNA: TGTGCCAGCAGCCTTGGGACAGACAATCAGCCCCAGCATTTT. Protein sequence: CASSLGTDNQPQHF.

This sequence joins TRBV5-5 and TRBJ2-7; the D gene is possibly TRBD2 (6 bases). CDR3 length equals 16 residues. The V and J ends lost 4 bases and 2 bases respectively, with 19 bases between them. CDR1 is SGHKS, CDR2 YYEKEE, per germline (reference sequence). In DNA, the CDR3 is TGTGCCAGCAGCCGTATGTGGGACTTCACCCCCTACGAGCAGTACTTC. Translating gives CASSRMWDFTPYEQYF.

Concerning this clone: This sample includes further DNA sequences coding for the same CDR3. The chain carries TRBV30 and TRBJ2-5; TRBD1 matches at 10 bases. Germline V gene sequence: CDR1 GTSNPN, CDR2 SVGIG (reference sequence). After removal of 0 bases from V and 4 bases from J, the junction contained 2 bases not matched to a gene. This CDR3 is 14 amino acids long. The CDR3 DNA reads as TGTGCCTGGAGTGTGGGACAGGGGAGAGAGACCCAGTACTTC. Amino acid sequence: CAWSVGQGRETQYF.

The chain links TRBV25-1 to TRBJ2-2; D gene uncertain. The CDR3 is 12 amino acids. Trimming removed 4 bases from V and 5 bases from J, with 5 bases in between. CDR1 and CDR2 from the germline V gene are MGHDK and SYGVNS. DNA of the CDR3: TGTGCCAGCAGTGCCTCTACCGGGGAGCTGTTTTTT. Encoded protein: CASSASTGELFF.

The chain is built from TRBV2 and TRBJ1-5, with TRBD1 identical over 8 bases. Germline lookup yields CDR1 SNHLY and CDR2 FYNNEI. This CDR3 region has 15 residues. The trim removed 7 bases at V and 5 bases at J, leaving 10 bases unmatched. DNA for the CDR3: TGTGCCAGCACCCCCCCTGCAGGGGGCCATCAGCCCCAGCATTTT. This sequence encodes CASTPPAGGHQPQHF.